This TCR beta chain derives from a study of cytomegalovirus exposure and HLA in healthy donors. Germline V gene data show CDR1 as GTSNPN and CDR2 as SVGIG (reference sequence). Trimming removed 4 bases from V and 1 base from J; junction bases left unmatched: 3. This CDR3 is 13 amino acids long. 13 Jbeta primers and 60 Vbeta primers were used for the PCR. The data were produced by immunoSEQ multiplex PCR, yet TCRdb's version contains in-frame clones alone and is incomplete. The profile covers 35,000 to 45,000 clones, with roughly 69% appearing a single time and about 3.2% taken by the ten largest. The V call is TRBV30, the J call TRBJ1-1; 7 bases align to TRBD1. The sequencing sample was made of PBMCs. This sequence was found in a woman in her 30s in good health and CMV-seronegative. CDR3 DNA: TGTGCCTGGACCGGACAGGCGAACACTGAAGCTTTCTTT. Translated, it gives CAWTGQANTEAFF.